This T cell receptor beta chain was identified during a study of identical twins. The junction had 6 bases not matched to a gene; V was cut back by 4 bases and J by 7 bases. There are 14 residues in the CDR3. Germline CDR1 and CDR2: SGHRS and YFSETQ. Details on this clonotype: A much larger clonotype is one base distant, so this may be a read error.

Each CDR3 protein is one row after TCRdb ran MiXCR on the 5' RACE reads. The data show about 200,000 distinct CDR3 sequences, approximately 5.9% seen once. The sample was also linked to a second study, of T cells expressing NK-cell markers. That report notes: A few donors showed these clonotypes also leading the CD3+CD56-NKG2C+ fraction.

This clonotype originated in a woman aged 18-35 years in good health. The genes are TRBV5-1 and TRBJ2-1, with 9 bases matching TRBD2. The source material was CD8+ T cells sorted from blood. The chain's CDR3 is CASSLQRGDNEQFF. DNA of the CDR3: TGCGCCAGCAGCCTCCAGCGGGGGGATAATGAGCAGTTCTTC.